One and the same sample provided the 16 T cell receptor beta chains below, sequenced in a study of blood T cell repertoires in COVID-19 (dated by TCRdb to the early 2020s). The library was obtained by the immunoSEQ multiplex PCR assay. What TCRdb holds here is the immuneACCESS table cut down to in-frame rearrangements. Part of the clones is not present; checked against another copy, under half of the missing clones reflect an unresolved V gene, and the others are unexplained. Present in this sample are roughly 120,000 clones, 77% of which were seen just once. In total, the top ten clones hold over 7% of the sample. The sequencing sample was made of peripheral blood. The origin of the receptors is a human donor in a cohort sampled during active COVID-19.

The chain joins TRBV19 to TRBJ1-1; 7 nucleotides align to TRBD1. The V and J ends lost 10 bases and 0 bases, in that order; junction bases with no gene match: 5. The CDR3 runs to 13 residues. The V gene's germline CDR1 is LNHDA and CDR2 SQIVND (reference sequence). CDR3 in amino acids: CATTGELNTEAFF. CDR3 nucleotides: TGTGCCACCACAGGGGAACTGAACACTGAAGCTTTCTTT.

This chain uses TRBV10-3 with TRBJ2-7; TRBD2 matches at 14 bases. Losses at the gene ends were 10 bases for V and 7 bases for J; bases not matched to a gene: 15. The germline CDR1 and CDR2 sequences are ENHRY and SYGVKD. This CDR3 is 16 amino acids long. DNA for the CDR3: TGTGCCACCTCAGAGATTGGACTAGCGGGAGGAAATGAGCAGTACTTC. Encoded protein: CATSEIGLAGGNEQYF.

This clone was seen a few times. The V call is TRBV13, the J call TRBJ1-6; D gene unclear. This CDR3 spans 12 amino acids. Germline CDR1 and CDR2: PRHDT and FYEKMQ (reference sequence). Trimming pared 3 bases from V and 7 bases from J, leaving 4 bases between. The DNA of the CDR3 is TGTGCCAGCAGCTTCAGAAATTCACCCCTCCACTTT. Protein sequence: CASSFRNSPLHF.

Here the CDR3 DNA reads TGTGCCAGTAGTAAGGCGAGGACACCCGGATGGAATAGCTACACCTTC. Its protein is CASSKARTPGWNSYTF. J is TRBJ1-2 and V is TRBV19, with D possibly matching TRBD1 (5 bases). Germline values: CDR1 LNHDA, CDR2 SQIVND (reference sequence). V was cut by 4 bases and J by 9 bases, with 24 bases left in between. The CDR3 loop spans 16 amino acids.

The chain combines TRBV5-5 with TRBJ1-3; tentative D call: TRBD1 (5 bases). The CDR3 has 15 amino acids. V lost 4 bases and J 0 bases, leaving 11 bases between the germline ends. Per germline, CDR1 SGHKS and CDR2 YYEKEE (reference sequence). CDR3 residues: CASSMTDLSGNTIYF. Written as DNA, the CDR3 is TGTGCCAGCAGCATGACAGATCTCTCTGGAAACACCATATATTTT.

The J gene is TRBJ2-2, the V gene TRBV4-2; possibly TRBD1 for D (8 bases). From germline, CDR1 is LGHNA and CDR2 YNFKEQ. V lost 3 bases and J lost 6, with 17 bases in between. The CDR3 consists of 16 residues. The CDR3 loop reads CASSHLRTGRAGELFF. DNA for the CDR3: TGTGCCAGCAGCCATCTTAGGACAGGGAGGGCCGGGGAGCTGTTTTTT.

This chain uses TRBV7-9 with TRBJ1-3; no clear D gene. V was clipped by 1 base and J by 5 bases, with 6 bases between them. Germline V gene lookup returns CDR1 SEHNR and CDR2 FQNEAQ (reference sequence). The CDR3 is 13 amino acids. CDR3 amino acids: CASSLGGRNTIYF. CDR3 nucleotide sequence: TGTGCCAGCAGCTTAGGAGGGAGAAACACCATATATTTT. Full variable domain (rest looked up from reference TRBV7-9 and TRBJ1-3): DTGVSQNPRHKITKRGQNVTFRCDPISEHNRLYWYRQTLGQGPEFLTYFQNEAQLEKSRLLSDRFSAERPKGSFSTLEIQRTEQGDSAMYLCASSLGGRNTIYFGEGSWLTVV.

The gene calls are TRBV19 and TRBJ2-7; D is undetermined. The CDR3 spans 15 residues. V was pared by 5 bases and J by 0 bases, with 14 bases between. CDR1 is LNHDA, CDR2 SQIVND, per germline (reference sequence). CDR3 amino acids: CASSALLNPSYEQYF. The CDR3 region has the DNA TGTGCCAGTAGTGCCTTACTGAACCCCTCCTACGAGCAGTACTTC.

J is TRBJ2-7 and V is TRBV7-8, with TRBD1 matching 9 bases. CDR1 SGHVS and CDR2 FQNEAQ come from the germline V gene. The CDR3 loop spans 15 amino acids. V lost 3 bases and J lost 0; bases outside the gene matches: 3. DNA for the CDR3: TGTGCCAGCAGCTTTAGGGGACAGGGCTCCTACGAGCAGTACTTC. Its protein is CASSFRGQGSYEQYF.

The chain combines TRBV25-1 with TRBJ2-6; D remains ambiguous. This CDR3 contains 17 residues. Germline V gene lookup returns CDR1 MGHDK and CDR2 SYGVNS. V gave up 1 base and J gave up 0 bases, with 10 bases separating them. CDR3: CASSEFFVSSGANVLTF. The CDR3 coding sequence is TGTGCCAGCAGTGAATTCTTTGTCAGCTCTGGGGCCAACGTCCTGACTTTC.

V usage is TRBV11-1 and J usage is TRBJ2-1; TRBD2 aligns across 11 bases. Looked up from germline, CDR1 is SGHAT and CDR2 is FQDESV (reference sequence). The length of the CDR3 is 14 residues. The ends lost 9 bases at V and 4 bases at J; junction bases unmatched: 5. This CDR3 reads CASSSGGEYNEQFF. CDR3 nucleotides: TGTGCCAGTAGTAGCGGGGGGGAATACAATGAGCAGTTCTTC.

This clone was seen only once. The CDR3 DNA sequence: TGTGCCAGCAGCCAAGATCTAGACAGCATCTATGGCTACACCTTC. Its protein is CASSQDLDSIYGYTF. The chain is built from TRBV3-1 (or the pseudogene TRBV3-2) and TRBJ1-2; the D gene is possibly TRBD1 (5 bases). Looked up from germline, CDR1 is LGHDT and CDR2 is YNNKEL (reference sequence). CDR3 length: 15 amino acids. V lost 0 bases and J 4 bases, leaving 12 bases between the germline ends.

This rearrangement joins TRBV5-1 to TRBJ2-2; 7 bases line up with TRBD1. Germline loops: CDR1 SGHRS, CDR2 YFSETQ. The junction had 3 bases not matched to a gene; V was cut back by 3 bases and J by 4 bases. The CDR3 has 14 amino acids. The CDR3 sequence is CASSSDRVTGELFF. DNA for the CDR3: TGCGCCAGCAGCTCCGACAGGGTCACCGGGGAGCTGTTTTTT.

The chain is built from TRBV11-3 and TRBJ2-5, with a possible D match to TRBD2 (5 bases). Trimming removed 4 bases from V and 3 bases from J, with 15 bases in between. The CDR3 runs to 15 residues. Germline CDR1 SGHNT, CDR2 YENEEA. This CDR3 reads CASSSPNGDEETQYF. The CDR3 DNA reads TGTGCCAGCAGCTCGCCCAACGGGGATGAAGAGACCCAGTACTTC.

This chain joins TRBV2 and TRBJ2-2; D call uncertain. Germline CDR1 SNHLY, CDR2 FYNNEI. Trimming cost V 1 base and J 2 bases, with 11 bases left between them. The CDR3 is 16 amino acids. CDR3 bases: TGTGCCAGCAGTGAAGAGCAAGTCATAAACACCGGGGAGCTGTTTTTT. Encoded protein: CASSEEQVINTGELFF. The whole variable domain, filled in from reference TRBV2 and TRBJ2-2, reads EPEVTQTPSHQVTQMGQEVILRCVPISNHLYFYWYRQILGQKVEFLVSFYNNEISEKSEIFDDQFSVERPDGSNFTLKIRSTKLEDSAMYFCASSEEQVINTGELFFGEGSRLTVL.

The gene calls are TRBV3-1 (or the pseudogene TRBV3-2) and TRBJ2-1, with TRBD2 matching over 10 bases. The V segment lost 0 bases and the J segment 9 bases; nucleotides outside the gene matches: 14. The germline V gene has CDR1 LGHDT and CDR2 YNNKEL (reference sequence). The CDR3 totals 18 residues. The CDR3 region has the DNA TGTGCCAGCAGCCAAGATTTAGGGCCAGCGGGAGGGCGGAGTGAGCAGTTCTTC. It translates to CASSQDLGPAGGRSEQFF.